The clone carrying this TCR beta chain was counted between two and nine times. Gene names denote mouse genes. The CDR3 goes on 4 residues after the read ends, and that part is filled in from the germline J gene. Germline values: CDR1 NNHDY, CDR2 SYVADS. The CDR3 consists of 14 residues. Isolated RNA was reverse transcribed into cDNA used as the sequencing template. The method was immunoSEQ multiplex PCR; TCRdb's version includes in-frame clones alone and lacks a portion of them. The table lists over 100,000 clones, no singletons, with around 20% in the top ten. This sample is drawn from a study of CD8+ T cells in alopecia areata.

This sequence joins TRBV13-3 and TRBJ2-4; 10 nucleotides align to TRBD1. This sequence was found in a C3H/HeJ mouse with alopecia areata. The mice in this strain carry MHC haplotype H2-k. Input material: lesional skin. CDR3 bases read: TGTGCCAGCAGAAGACAGGGGGCCCTAAAC. Translating gives CASRRQGALN. The entire CDR3 reads CASRRQGALNTLYF.